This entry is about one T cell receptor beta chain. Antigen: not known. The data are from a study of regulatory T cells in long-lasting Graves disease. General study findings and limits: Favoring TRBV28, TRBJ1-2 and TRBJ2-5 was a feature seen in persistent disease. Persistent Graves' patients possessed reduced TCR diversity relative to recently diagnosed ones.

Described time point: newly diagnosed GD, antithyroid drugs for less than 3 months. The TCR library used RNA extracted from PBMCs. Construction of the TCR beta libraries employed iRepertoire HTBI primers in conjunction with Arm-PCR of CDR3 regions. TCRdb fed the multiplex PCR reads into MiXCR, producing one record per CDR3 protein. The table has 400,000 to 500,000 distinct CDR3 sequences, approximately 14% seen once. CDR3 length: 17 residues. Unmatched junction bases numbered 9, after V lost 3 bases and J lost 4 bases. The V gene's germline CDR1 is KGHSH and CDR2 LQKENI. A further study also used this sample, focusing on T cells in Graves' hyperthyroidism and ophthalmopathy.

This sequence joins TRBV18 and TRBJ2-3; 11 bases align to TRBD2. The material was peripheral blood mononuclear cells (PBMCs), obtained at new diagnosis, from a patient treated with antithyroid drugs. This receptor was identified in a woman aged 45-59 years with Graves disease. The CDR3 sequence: CASSPIAGGSGADTQYF. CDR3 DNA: TGTGCCAGCTCACCGATAGCGGGAGGGAGTGGCGCAGATACGCAGTATTTT.